What follows are 10 T cell receptor beta chains derived from one specimen sequenced in a study of T cell changes during pregnancy in multiple sclerosis. The assay was immunoSEQ multiplex PCR, and TCRdb's table has in-frame clones only and misses some. The table records around 68,000 clones, approximately 90% of them present only once. Sequencing used peripheral blood, obtained in the third trimester of pregnancy. Receptors originate from a female donor with multiple sclerosis, enrolled in a pregnancy study.

V and J are TRBV10-3 and TRBJ1-3; D remains ambiguous. The length of the CDR3 is 15 residues. V dropped 6 bases and J dropped 0 bases, with 12 bases sitting between them. CDR1 and CDR2 (germline): ENHRY, SYGVKD. CDR3 DNA sequence: TGTGCCATCAGCCTCCAGGATTACTCTGGAAACACCATATATTTT. This translates into CAISLQDYSGNTIYF.

The rearrangement joins TRBV11-3 to TRBJ1-1; 7 positions match TRBD1. Germline V CDR1 and CDR2: SGHNT, YENEEA. With 8 bases clipped from V and 6 bases from J, the junction kept 9 bases outside the gene matches. The CDR3 runs 13 residues. DNA of the CDR3: TGTGCCAGCCGGAACAGGGGAGGCCCTGAAGCTTTCTTT. Translation: CASRNRGGPEAFF.

The V call is TRBV27, the J call TRBJ1-5, with a tentative D call TRBD1 (5 bases). In germline, CDR1 is MNHEY, CDR2 SMNVEV (reference sequence). The CDR3 is 15 residues long. The ends were cut back, 6 bases at V and 4 bases at J, with 16 bases in the middle. The CDR3 DNA follows: TGTGCCAGCAGACTCAACGACAGAGCAAATCAGCCCCAGCATTTT. It translates to CASRLNDRANQPQHF.

The rearrangement links TRBV10-2 to TRBJ1-1, with 10 bases lining up with TRBD1. This CDR3 is built from 14 residues. Germline V gives CDR1 WSHSY, CDR2 SAAADI. Trimming cost V 1 base and J 4 bases; bases outside gene matches: 0. For the CDR3, the DNA is TGCGCCAGCAGTGAGTGGACAGGGGGCACTGAAGCTTTCTTT. Protein: CASSEWTGGTEAFF.

V and J are TRBV19 and TRBJ2-7; TRBD1 matches at 10 bases. Unmatched junction bases numbered 5, after V lost 5 bases and J lost 1 base. CDR1 and CDR2 from the germline V gene are LNHDA and SQIVND (reference sequence). The length of the CDR3 is 15 residues. The CDR3 DNA reads as TGTGCCAGTAGTGAAAGGGACAGGGGATCCTACGAGCAGTACTTC. This encodes CASSERDRGSYEQYF.

The chain uses TRBV5-1 and TRBJ1-1; possibly TRBD1 for D (6 bases). The CDR3 is made up of 15 amino acids. Germline assignment: CDR1 SGHRS and CDR2 YFSETQ. Trimming took off 0 bases at V and 0 bases at J, with 9 bases between the two ends. The CDR3 DNA follows: TGCGCCAGCAGCTTGGGGACAGTCATGAACACTGAAGCTTTCTTT. Translating gives CASSLGTVMNTEAFF.

In this sample, this clone turned up a few times. This chain uses TRBV11-1 with TRBJ2-7; D call uncertain. Germline lookup yields CDR1 SGHAT and CDR2 FQDESV (reference sequence). With 1 base removed from V and 3 bases from J, the gap between germline ends came to 13 bases. The CDR3 sequence is 15 residues long. The CDR3 spells CASSLERSTVYEQYF. The CDR3, as DNA: TGTGCCAGCAGCTTAGAACGTAGCACCGTCTACGAGCAGTACTTC.

The DNA for the CDR3 is TGTGCCAGCAGCGGGGGACAGGGGGCCTACAATGAGCAGTTCTTC. It yields the protein CASSGGQGAYNEQFF. The chain combines TRBV5-6 with TRBJ2-1, with 11 bases identical to TRBD1. V trimming: 4 bases; J trimming: 2 bases; junction bases outside the gene matches: 2. Germline V lookup: CDR1 SGHDT, CDR2 YYEEEE. This CDR3 is 15 amino acids long.

The chain uses TRBV30 and TRBJ1-1; D unclear. The CDR3 contains 13 residues. Trimming took off 5 bases at V and 5 bases at J, with 15 bases between the two ends. In germline, CDR1 is GTSNPN, CDR2 SVGIG (reference sequence). In nucleotides, the CDR3 is TGTGCCTGGGGAATTCTTCCGGGAACTGAAGCTTTCTTT. As protein: CAWGILPGTEAFF.

V is TRBV5-6 and J is TRBJ1-5, with a weak D call TRBD1 (6 bases). This CDR3 comprises 15 residues. The V gene lost 4 bases and the J gene lost 2 bases, with 13 bases spanning the gap. CDR1 and CDR2 from the germline V gene are SGHDT and YYEEEE. The CDR3 region is CASSTLGGRNQPQHF. The DNA for the CDR3 is TGTGCCAGCAGCACCTTGGGGGGGCGCAATCAGCCCCAGCATTTT. The variable domain in full, completed from reference TRBV5-6 and TRBJ1-5, reads DAGVTQSPTHLIKTRGQQVTLRCSPKSGHDTVSWYQQALGQGPQFIFQYYEEEERQRGNFPDRFSGHQFPNYSSELNVNALLLGDSALYLCASSTLGGRNQPQHFGDGTRLSIL.